What follows is one TCR beta chain and its context. Original analysis: By means of reference gene primer amplification, nucleated cell counts were estimated. Assay: immunoSEQ multiplex PCR; the TCRdb copy retains only in-frame clones and omits some. The V and J calls and clone size come from that table; D and trimming were worked out from the DNA. The data contain about 24,000 clones, 89% of them singletons. The CDR3 runs 16 residues. The junction had 5 bases not matched to a gene; V was cut back by 2 bases and J by 0 bases. Germline CDR1 and CDR2: MGHRA and YSYEKL. This sample was taken from a study of blood T cell repertoires in COVID-19. Study details: Sites across the United States, Italy and Spain contributed samples from acute and convalescent COVID-19. PBMCs, B-cell-depleted T cells, or T cells were the source of the cDNA or gDNA that made up the material.

Sample: peripheral blood. V and J are TRBV4-1 and TRBJ1-2, with 8 bases lining up with TRBD1. The sequence came from a human donor in a cohort sampled during active COVID-19. CDR3 protein: CASSQPRTGPNYGYTF. CDR3 DNA sequence: TGCGCCAGCAGCCAACCCAGGACAGGGCCTAACTATGGCTACACCTTC.